Listed below are T cell receptor beta chains from one sample, sequenced in a study of Tregs in tolerant kidney transplant recipients. The table came from immunoSEQ multiplex PCR; TCRdb's copy has only in-frame clones and leaves some out. In the table there are over 50,000 clones, 83% of which are singletons. The sequencing sample was made of CD4+ T cells from blood. The receptors derive from a human donor in good health. CDR3s include the opening cysteine and the closing phenylalanine or tryptophan. Fields, in order: V gene, D gene, clone size, J gene, CDR3 DNA, CDR3 protein. The D gene is left open where the match is weak. The size field is filled for only some rows; it gives once, few, many or a size class.

V gene: TRBV5-1; D gene: .; clone size: .; J gene: TRBJ1-4; CDR3 DNA: TGCGCCAGCAGCCCGGACAGCTTTAATGAAAAACTGTTTTTT; CDR3 protein: CASSPDSFNEKLFF
V gene: TRBV6-6; D gene: .; clone size: .; J gene: TRBJ2-1; CDR3 DNA: TGTGCCAGCAGTCGAAGGGACGGGGCCTACAATGAGCAGTTCTTC; CDR3 protein: CASSRRDGAYNEQFF
V gene: TRBV7-8; D gene: .; clone size: .; J gene: TRBJ2-1; CDR3 DNA: TGTGCCAGCAGCCTACGGGACGTGGGCTCCTACAATGAGCAGTTCTTC; CDR3 protein: CASSLRDVGSYNEQFF
V gene: TRBV30; D gene: .; clone size: few; J gene: TRBJ1-1; CDR3 DNA: TGTGCCTGGAAGAACGAGGGGGAAGTAGCTTTCTTT; CDR3 protein: CAWKNEGEVAFF
V gene: TRBV7-3; D gene: .; clone size: .; J gene: TRBJ2-3; CDR3 DNA: TGTGCCAGCAGCGTCGGCCTCTCCGCGGATACGCAGTATTTT; CDR3 protein: CASSVGLSADTQYF
V gene: TRBV30; D gene: .; clone size: many; J gene: TRBJ1-5; CDR3 DNA: TGTGCATGGGGCAGGGAAAACGGTCAGCCCCAGCATTTT; CDR3 protein: CAWGRENGQPQHF
V gene: TRBV28; D gene: .; clone size: .; J gene: TRBJ2-3; CDR3 DNA: TGTGCCACCTCCTTGCCCGCAGATACGCAGTATTTT; CDR3 protein: CATSLPADTQYF
V gene: TRBV14; D gene: TRBD2; clone size: .; J gene: TRBJ2-5; CDR3 DNA: TGTGCCAGCAGCCTTAACAAACTAGCGGGGAAACAAGAGACCCAGTACTTC; CDR3 protein: CASSLNKLAGKQETQYF
V gene: TRBV7-2; D gene: .; clone size: .; J gene: TRBJ2-4; CDR3 DNA: TGTGCCAGCAGCTTGGGGGGGCCAGGCAAAAACATTCAGTACTTC; CDR3 protein: CASSLGGPGKNIQYF
V gene: TRBV11-3; D gene: TRBD2; clone size: once; J gene: TRBJ2-1; CDR3 DNA: TGTGCCAGCAGCTTAGGGGCTAGCGGGCAAAACAATGAGCAGTTCTTC; CDR3 protein: CASSLGASGQNNEQFF
V gene: TRBV5-6; D gene: .; clone size: .; J gene: TRBJ2-7; CDR3 DNA: TGTGCCAGCAGCTCTCAGCCGGTGGCTGCCTACGAGCAGTACTTC; CDR3 protein: CASSSQPVAAYEQYF
V gene: TRBV27; D gene: .; clone size: once; J gene: TRBJ1-1; CDR3 DNA: TGTGCCAGCAGTTTAATGGAGAACACTGAAGCTTTCTTT; CDR3 protein: CASSLMENTEAFF
V gene: TRBV6-1; D gene: .; clone size: .; J gene: TRBJ2-7; CDR3 DNA: TGTGCCAGCAGTGACCGCAGGGGGGAAACCTACGAGCAGTACTTC; CDR3 protein: CASSDRRGETYEQYF
V gene: TRBV11-3; D gene: TRBD2; clone size: .; J gene: TRBJ2-3; CDR3 DNA: TGTGCCAGCAGCTTGGGGGGGAGCACAGATACGCAGTATTTT; CDR3 protein: CASSLGGSTDTQYF
V gene: TRBV14; D gene: TRBD2; clone size: .; J gene: TRBJ2-1; CDR3 DNA: TGTGCCAGGACGTTGGGAGGGTTTGACTCCTACAATGAGCAGTTCTTC; CDR3 protein: CARTLGGFDSYNEQFF
V gene: TRBV25-1; D gene: .; clone size: .; J gene: TRBJ2-5; CDR3 DNA: TGTGCCAGCGAGATCGGGGGGCGGCTAAAGACCCAGTACTTC; CDR3 protein: CASEIGGRLKTQYF
V gene: TRBV7-2; D gene: .; clone size: .; J gene: TRBJ2-3; CDR3 DNA: TGTGCCAGCAGCTTACAGAGCACAGATACGCAGTATTTT; CDR3 protein: CASSLQSTDTQYF
V gene: TRBV6-6; D gene: .; clone size: once; J gene: TRBJ2-7; CDR3 DNA: TGTGCCAGCAGTTACCCCAGGGGGGCGGGAGGCTACGAGCAGTACTTC; CDR3 protein: CASSYPRGAGGYEQYF
V gene: TRBV7-2; D gene: .; clone size: .; J gene: TRBJ2-3; CDR3 DNA: TGTGCCAGCAGCTTAGCCCGAGATACGCAGTATTTT; CDR3 protein: CASSLARDTQYF
V gene: TRBV11-3; D gene: .; clone size: .; J gene: TRBJ2-1; CDR3 DNA: TGTGCCAGCAGCATCCGGGAGTATGAGCAGTTCTTC; CDR3 protein: CASSIREYEQFF
V gene: TRBV25-1; D gene: TRBD2; clone size: once; J gene: TRBJ2-5; CDR3 DNA: TGTGCCAGCAGTGAATTATCTAGCGGGAAGGTAGAGACCCAGTACTTC; CDR3 protein: CASSELSSGKVETQYF
V gene: TRBV9; D gene: .; clone size: once; J gene: TRBJ2-7; CDR3 DNA: TGTGCCAGCAGCGTCGGATCGGGACTCCATTACGAGCAGTACTTC; CDR3 protein: CASSVGSGLHYEQYF
V gene: TRBV7-9; D gene: .; clone size: .; J gene: TRBJ2-7; CDR3 DNA: TGTGCCAGCAGCTCCCTCAGGGTTAGGCAGTACTTC; CDR3 protein: CASSSLRVRQYF
V gene: TRBV5-1; D gene: .; clone size: .; J gene: TRBJ2-3; CDR3 DNA: TGCGCCAGCAGCCCTACTAACACAGATACGCAGTATTTT; CDR3 protein: CASSPTNTDTQYF
V gene: TRBV7-3; D gene: .; clone size: .; J gene: TRBJ1-5; CDR3 DNA: TGTGCCACCAAGGGCAGGGGAGATCAGCCCCAGCATTTT; CDR3 protein: CATKGRGDQPQHF
V gene: TRBV6-5; D gene: .; clone size: once; J gene: TRBJ1-5; CDR3 DNA: TGTGCCAACACTCAGGCCGGGGGGGGCAATCAGCCCCAGCATTTT; CDR3 protein: CANTQAGGGNQPQHF
V gene: TRBV30; D gene: .; clone size: few; J gene: TRBJ1-1; CDR3 DNA: TGTGCCTGGAGTGTAAACACTGAAGCTTTCTTT; CDR3 protein: CAWSVNTEAFF
V gene: TRBV6-6; D gene: .; clone size: .; J gene: TRBJ2-7; CDR3 DNA: TGTGCCAGCAACGTACAGGGAGGGACCGAGCAGTACTTC; CDR3 protein: CASNVQGGTEQYF
V gene: TRBV20-1; D gene: .; clone size: few; J gene: TRBJ1-1; CDR3 DNA: TGCAGTGCCTCGACCTTGCGAGCTTTCTTT; CDR3 protein: CSASTLRAFF
V gene: TRBV5-1; D gene: TRBD2; clone size: .; J gene: TRBJ2-3; CDR3 DNA: TGCGCCAGCAGCTTATCAGCCAGCGGGGGATACACAGATACGCAGTATTTT; CDR3 protein: CASSLSASGGYTDTQYF
V gene: TRBV13; D gene: .; clone size: once; J gene: TRBJ2-3; CDR3 DNA: TGTGCCAGCAGCTCCCGGGTCTTTACTTATACGCAGTATTTT; CDR3 protein: CASSSRVFTYTQYF
V gene: TRBV9; D gene: .; clone size: .; J gene: TRBJ1-5; CDR3 DNA: TGTGCCAGCAGCGCAGGTCTCAATCAGCCCCAGCATTTT; CDR3 protein: CASSAGLNQPQHF
V gene: TRBV18; D gene: .; clone size: .; J gene: TRBJ2-1; CDR3 DNA: TGTGCCAGCTCACCGGCCAGGGTTGCGAATGAGCAGTTCTTC; CDR3 protein: CASSPARVANEQFF
V gene: TRBV6-6; D gene: .; clone size: .; J gene: TRBJ1-2; CDR3 DNA: TGTGCCACGTCAAGGGGGACTGACTACACCTTC; CDR3 protein: CATSRGTDYTF
V gene: TRBV7-2; D gene: TRBD2; clone size: .; J gene: TRBJ2-1; CDR3 DNA: TGTGCCAGCAGCTTAGTCAGACTAGCGGTAAACAATGAGCAGTTCTTC; CDR3 protein: CASSLVRLAVNNEQFF
V gene: TRBV5-6; D gene: .; clone size: .; J gene: TRBJ2-7; CDR3 DNA: TGTGCCAGCAGCCGACGGTGGGTCGAGCAGTACTTC; CDR3 protein: CASSRRWVEQYF
V gene: TRBV18; D gene: TRBD1; clone size: .; J gene: TRBJ1-2; CDR3 DNA: TGTGCCAGCTCACCTTCGGGACAGGGGCTAGGTGGCTACACCTTC; CDR3 protein: CASSPSGQGLGGYTF
V gene: TRBV6-5; D gene: TRBD1; clone size: .; J gene: TRBJ2-7; CDR3 DNA: TGTGCCAGCAGTTACTCGGGACAGGACTCCTACGAGCAGTACTTC; CDR3 protein: CASSYSGQDSYEQYF
V gene: TRBV6-5; D gene: .; clone size: .; J gene: TRBJ1-1; CDR3 DNA: TGTGCCAGCAGTTACCGGGGGCAACCTAACACTGAAGCTTTCTTT; CDR3 protein: CASSYRGQPNTEAFF
V gene: TRBV18; D gene: .; clone size: .; J gene: TRBJ1-1; CDR3 DNA: TGTGCCAGCTCACCCAGCCCTGGTGTCACTGAAGCTTTCTTT; CDR3 protein: CASSPSPGVTEAFF